The clone carrying this T cell receptor beta chain was detected a few times. CDR1 is SGHRS and CDR2 is YFSETQ in the germline V gene. This CDR3 contains 15 residues. The V gene end was trimmed by 4 bases and the J gene end by 7 bases; junction bases not matched to a gene: 8. This sample is part of a study of T-cell memory formation after mild COVID-19. Each CDR3 protein gets one entry after TCRdb re-called the 5' RACE reads with MiXCR. This table holds approximately 350,000 distinct CDR3 sequences, 13% found once. The sequenced sample consisted of PBMCs or a T cell subset sorted from them (not recorded which). This chain links TRBV5-1 with TRBJ2-1; TRBD1 matches at 10 bases. The sequence derives from a young man who had mild COVID-19 (a few samples of this study predate the infection). Cell type and time point are not known. The CDR3 spells CASSPGTGVFNEQFF. The CDR3 region has the DNA TGCGCCAGCAGCCCAGGGACAGGGGTGTTTAATGAGCAGTTCTTC.